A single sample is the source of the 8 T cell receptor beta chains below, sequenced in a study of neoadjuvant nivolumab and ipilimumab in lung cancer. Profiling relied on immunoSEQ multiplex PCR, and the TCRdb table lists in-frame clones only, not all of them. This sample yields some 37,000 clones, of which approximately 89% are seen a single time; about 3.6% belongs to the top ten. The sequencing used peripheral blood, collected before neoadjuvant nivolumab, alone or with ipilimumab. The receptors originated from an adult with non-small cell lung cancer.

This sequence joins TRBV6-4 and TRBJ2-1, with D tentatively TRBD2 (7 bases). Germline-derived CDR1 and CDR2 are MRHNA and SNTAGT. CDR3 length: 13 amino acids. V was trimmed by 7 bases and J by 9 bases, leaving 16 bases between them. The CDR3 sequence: CASTPEGGGEQFF. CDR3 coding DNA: TGTGCCAGCACCCCAGAAGGGGGGGGTGAGCAGTTCTTC.

The CDR3: CASSSGQGQVKETQYF. In DNA form, the CDR3 reads TGCGCCAGCAGCTCAGGACAGGGACAGGTGAAAGAGACCCAGTACTTC. The chain combines TRBV5-1 with TRBJ2-5; 8 nucleotides align to TRBD1. Trimming at V came to 3 bases and at J to 3 bases, leaving 10 bases not matched to a gene. CDR1 and CDR2 (germline): SGHRS, YFSETQ. CDR3 length: 16 amino acids.

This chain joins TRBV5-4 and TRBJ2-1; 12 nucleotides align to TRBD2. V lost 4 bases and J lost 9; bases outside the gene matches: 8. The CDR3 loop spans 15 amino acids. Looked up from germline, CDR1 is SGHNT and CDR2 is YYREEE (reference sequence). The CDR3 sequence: CASSGGLAGTSEQFF. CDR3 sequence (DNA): TGTGCCAGCAGCGGAGGACTAGCGGGAACTAGTGAGCAGTTCTTC.

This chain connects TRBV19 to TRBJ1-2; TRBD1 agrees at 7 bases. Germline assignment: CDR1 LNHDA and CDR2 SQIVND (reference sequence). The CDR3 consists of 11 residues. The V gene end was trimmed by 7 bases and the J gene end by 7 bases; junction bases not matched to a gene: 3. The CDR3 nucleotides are TGTGCCAGTACCCAGGGGGTTGGCTACACCTTC. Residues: CASTQGVGYTF.

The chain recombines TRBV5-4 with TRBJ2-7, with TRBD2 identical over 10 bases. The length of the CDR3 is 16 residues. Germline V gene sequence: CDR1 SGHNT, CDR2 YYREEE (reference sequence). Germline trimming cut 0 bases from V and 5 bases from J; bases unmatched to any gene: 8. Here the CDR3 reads CASSLGASGRDHEQYF. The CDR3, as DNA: TGTGCCAGCAGCTTGGGAGCCAGCGGGAGGGATCACGAGCAGTACTTC.

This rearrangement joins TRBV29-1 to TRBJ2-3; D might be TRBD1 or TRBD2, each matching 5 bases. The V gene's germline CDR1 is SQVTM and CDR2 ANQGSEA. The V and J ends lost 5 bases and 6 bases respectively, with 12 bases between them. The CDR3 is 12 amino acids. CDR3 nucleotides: TGCAGCGTTTCCCGGGACGCTGATACGCAGTATTTT. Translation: CSVSRDADTQYF.

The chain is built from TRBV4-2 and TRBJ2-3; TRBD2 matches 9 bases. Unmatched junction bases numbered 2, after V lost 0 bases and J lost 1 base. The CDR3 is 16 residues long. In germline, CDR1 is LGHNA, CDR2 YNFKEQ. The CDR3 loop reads CASSQDRTSGTDTQYF. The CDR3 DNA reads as TGTGCCAGCAGCCAAGATAGGACTAGCGGCACAGATACGCAGTATTTT.

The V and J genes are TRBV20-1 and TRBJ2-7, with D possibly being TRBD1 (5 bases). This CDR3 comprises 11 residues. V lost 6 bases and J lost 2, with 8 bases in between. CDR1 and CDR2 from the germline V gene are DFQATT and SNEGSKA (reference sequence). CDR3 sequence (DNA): TGCAGTGCAAGGGGTCCCTACGAGCAGTACTTC. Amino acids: CSARGPYEQYF.